The clone carrying this T cell receptor beta chain appeared a few times. Its antigen remains unidentified. The data stem from a study of T-cell memory formation after mild COVID-19. General study results and limits: Among CD4+ contracting clones, most were CM and EM, and CD8+ ones EMRA. Clones that shrank (day 15 to 85) were balanced CD4/CD8, whereas later expanders leaned CD4+.

The CDR3 has 14 residues. V gave up 4 bases and J gave up 8 bases; unmatched junction bases: 9. The germline V gene has CDR1 SGHNT and CDR2 YYREEE (reference sequence). From the 5' RACE reads, TCRdb called clonotypes with MiXCR, one entry per CDR3 protein. The data contain more than 110,000 distinct CDR3 sequences, roughly a quarter of them singletons. This TCR derives from an adult woman who had mild COVID-19 (a few samples of this study predate the infection). Cell type and time point are not known. Sequenced input: PBMCs or a T cell subset sorted from them (not recorded which). The chain couples TRBV5-4 to TRBJ2-1, with TRBD2 identical over 7 bases. CDR3 sequence: CASSGGLLPDEQFF. CDR3 nucleotide sequence: TGTGCCAGCAGCGGGGGACTACTTCCCGATGAGCAGTTCTTC.